This T cell receptor (beta chain) was recovered during a study of control samples from healthy donors and cancer patients. The table came from immunoSEQ multiplex PCR; TCRdb's copy has only in-frame clones and leaves some out. The table lists about 150,000 clones, 88% of them singletons, with 1.5% to 2% in the top ten. Germline V lookup: CDR1 LNHDA, CDR2 SQIVND (reference sequence). Trimming removed 7 bases from V and 7 bases from J, with 11 bases in between. CDR3 size: 12 residues. The sequenced material came from blood. This chain connects TRBV19 to TRBJ1-5; D not certain. The TCR was taken from a man aged 18 to 30 in good health. CDR3 in DNA: TGTGCCAGTAATATGGGCTGGCAGCCCCAGCATTTT. It translates to CASNMGWQPQHF.